Listed below are T cell receptor beta chains from one sample, sequenced in a study of T cell repertoires in cytomegalovirus infection. TCRdb itself ran the reads through MiXCR, one entry per CDR3 protein. The sample has fewer than 550,000 distinct CDR3 sequences; about 15% are singletons. Sequencing used CD8+ T cells from PBMCs. The receptor set was obtained from a human donor in good health (CMV status not recorded). Some clones in this sample may be carry-over from other donors' samples. Both conserved end residues are trimmed from each CDR3. The order of the fields is CDR3 protein, J gene, V gene.

ASSSRGGWNTEAF	TRBJ1-1	TRBV27
ASTARGADTEAF	TRBJ1-1	TRBV2
ASSFAGESYEQY	TRBJ2-7	TRBV28
ASSSMIIGGKDEQF	TRBJ2-1	TRBV7-2
ATSRGGWNTEAF	TRBJ1-1	TRBV15
ASSPSGTSGTNEQF	TRBJ2-1	TRBV4-2
ASSPGLAKETQY	TRBJ2-5	TRBV7-9
ASSLAPSGGTYEQY	TRBJ2-7	TRBV5-4
ASTSSSRKLYEWQF	TRBJ2-1	TRBV28
ASSWGRANGYT	TRBJ1-2	TRBV12-3/TRBV12-4
ASRDRDSPNTEAF	TRBJ1-1	TRBV6-4
ASSLSNLNEQY	TRBJ2-7	TRBV27
ASSGQEPGEQF	TRBJ2-1	TRBV5-6
ASSELKPGELF	TRBJ2-2	TRBV2
ASSIAGVQNEQF	TRBJ2-1	TRBV7-6
ASSFPGQDYEQY	TRBJ2-7	TRBV5-4
ATSDQGANEQY	TRBJ2-7	TRBV24-1
ASSPTVLGTEAF	TRBJ1-1	TRBV4-2
ASSEVIQEGPQH	TRBJ1-5	TRBV6-1
ASSLPKLAGGVNEQF	TRBJ2-1	TRBV19
ASSTGTISTDTQY	TRBJ2-3	TRBV19
ASSSRGGIYYEQY	TRBJ2-7	TRBV7-6
ASSEGPLGEKLF	TRBJ1-4	TRBV7-8
ASSRGQGYSYEQY	TRBJ2-7	TRBV7-6
ASSSRAASVEAF	TRBJ1-1	TRBV7-9
SAPHERDVDYNEQF	TRBJ2-1	TRBV20-1
ASSQEFLRDTQY	TRBJ2-3	TRBV4-2
ASGSLNRGNEQF	TRBJ2-1	TRBV7-9
ASRATGASTDTQY	TRBJ2-3	TRBV10-2
ASSYWTGEVETQY	TRBJ2-5	TRBV14
ASSMLAGHNEQF	TRBJ2-1	TRBV19
ASSYRREKDDQETPY	TRBJ2-5	TRBV12-3/TRBV12-4
SAMPDRLSSGNTIY	TRBJ1-3	TRBV20-1
ASIVEGADGYT	TRBJ1-2	TRBV19
ASSLRQGRNYGYT	TRBJ1-2	TRBV27
ASSEAQQGGYEQY	TRBJ2-7	TRBV6-1
ASSQALRTSGADIILAKNIQY	TRBJ2-4	TRBV4-2
ASSLDHRWDTEAF	TRBJ1-1	TRBV7-8
ASSEAYGYT	TRBJ1-2	TRBV10-2
ASSFGRSEKLF	TRBJ1-4	TRBV7-9
ASSFSKEGSNEQF	TRBJ2-1	TRBV27
ASSPDSFSYEQY	TRBJ2-7	TRBV10-2
ASSPREVAGNTIY	TRBJ1-3	TRBV27
ASSPGQRITQY	TRBJ2-5	TRBV5-6
ATRRQGVYEQY	TRBJ2-7	TRBV15
ASSLGRLGLAASYNEQF	TRBJ2-1	TRBV5-1
ASSLGADYGYT	TRBJ1-2	TRBV12-3/TRBV12-4
SARDRSGEGGNTIY	TRBJ1-3	TRBV20-1
SVEPIQHTEAF	TRBJ1-1	TRBV29-1